Sequencing of this T cell receptor (beta chain) was carried out in a study of identical twins. This clonotype was recorded a few times. The junction differs from germline at one of its ends, possibly a read error. TCRdb re-called the 5' RACE reads with MiXCR, one entry per CDR3 protein. The sample includes approximately 260,000 distinct CDR3 sequences, 6.5% to 9.5% of them seen just once. Every sampled donor was Caucasian and healthy. This CDR3 is 15 amino acids long. CDR1 is SGHTA, CDR2 FQGNSA, per germline. The same data also went into a second study, on yellow fever vaccine responses in identical twins. That work states: A vaccine T cell response that seemed partly convergent and partly personalized was reported in twins.

This clonotype was sampled from a woman between 18 and 29 years old in good health. Sample: CD8+ T cells sorted from blood. The chain is built from TRBV7-2 and TRBJ2-1; 12 nucleotides line up with TRBD2. In DNA form, the CDR3 reads TGTGCCAGCAGCTTAGAGGGGTCTAGCGGGAGGGCCTTACCCTTC. This codes for CASSLEGSSGRALPF.